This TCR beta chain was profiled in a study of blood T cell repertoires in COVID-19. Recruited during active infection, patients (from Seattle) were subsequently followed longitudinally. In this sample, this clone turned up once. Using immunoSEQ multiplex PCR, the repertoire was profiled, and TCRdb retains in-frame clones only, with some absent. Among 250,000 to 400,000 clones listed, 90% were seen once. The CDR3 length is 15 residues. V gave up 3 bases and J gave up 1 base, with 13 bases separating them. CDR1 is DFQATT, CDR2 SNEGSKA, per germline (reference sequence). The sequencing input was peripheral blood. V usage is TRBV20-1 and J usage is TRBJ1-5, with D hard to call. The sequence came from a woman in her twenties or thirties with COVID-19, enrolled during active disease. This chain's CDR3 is CSASYPPESNQPQHF. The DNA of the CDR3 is TGCAGTGCTAGTTACCCCCCAGAAAGCAATCAGCCCCAGCATTTT.